A selection of T cell receptor beta chains follows, all from one sample in a study of radiotherapy plus CTLA-4 blockade in lung cancer. Here immunoSEQ multiplex PCR was the method, and the copy in TCRdb shows in-frame clones only, minus some. This table holds some 50,000 clones, approximately 79% found once. This specimen consisted of peripheral blood, obtained from a patient treated with radiotherapy plus ipilimumab. The receptors shown here come from a human donor with non-small cell lung cancer who had a partial response to radiotherapy plus ipilimumab. Each CDR3 is given without its conserved first and last residue.

v_call: TRBV14; j_call: TRBJ1-3; cdr3_length: 14; cdr3_aa: ASSQVWDISGNTIY
v_call: TRBV5-1; j_call: TRBJ2-2; cdr3_length: 15; cdr3_aa: ASSLSGTGSHTGELF
v_call: TRBV29-1; j_call: TRBJ2-5; cdr3_length: 15; cdr3_aa: SVEVGLAGGIGETQY
v_call: TRBV5-1; j_call: .; cdr3_length: 16; cdr3_aa: ASSLTGTGPSGSYEQY
v_call: TRBV5-1; j_call: .; cdr3_length: 14; cdr3_aa: ASSLAGELASYEQY
v_call: TRBV18; j_call: TRBJ1-1; cdr3_length: 13; cdr3_aa: ASSPTGGLGTEAF
v_call: TRBV28; j_call: TRBJ2-7; cdr3_length: 14; cdr3_aa: ASSLLSGQGIHEQY
v_call: TRBV5-5; j_call: TRBJ2-7; cdr3_length: 9; cdr3_aa: ASSLGQGLY
v_call: TRBV7-3; j_call: TRBJ1-1; cdr3_length: 11; cdr3_aa: ASSMDRITEAF
v_call: TRBV7-8; j_call: TRBJ2-3; cdr3_length: 13; cdr3_aa: ASSSPTSFTDTQY
v_call: TRBV5-6; j_call: TRBJ1-4; cdr3_length: 14; cdr3_aa: ASSLNRGLGNEKLF
v_call: TRBV2; j_call: TRBJ2-5; cdr3_length: 11; cdr3_aa: ASSDTGQETQY
v_call: TRBV6-5; j_call: TRBJ2-1; cdr3_length: 13; cdr3_aa: ASSQTQGAYNEQF
v_call: TRBV27; j_call: TRBJ1-2; cdr3_length: 13; cdr3_aa: ASSLSIPGIDGYT
v_call: TRBV5-1; j_call: TRBJ1-6; cdr3_length: 13; cdr3_aa: ASSLAGDQNSPLH
v_call: TRBV5-6; j_call: TRBJ2-2; cdr3_length: 13; cdr3_aa: ASSSRDSNTGELF
v_call: TRBV19; j_call: TRBJ1-4; cdr3_length: 13; cdr3_aa: ASSIPGQGAEKLF
v_call: TRBV28; j_call: TRBJ2-1; cdr3_length: 12; cdr3_aa: ASSPFPGGNEQF
v_call: TRBV25-1; j_call: TRBJ1-1; cdr3_length: 16; cdr3_aa: ASSGPGQGRSMNTEAF
v_call: TRBV28; j_call: TRBJ2-3; cdr3_length: 9; cdr3_aa: ASTVTDTQY
v_call: TRBV5-1; j_call: TRBJ2-1; cdr3_length: 15; cdr3_aa: ASSWGVGFGSYNEQF
v_call: TRBV6-1; j_call: TRBJ2-7; cdr3_length: 13; cdr3_aa: ASSLPGQGSYEQY
v_call: TRBV27; j_call: TRBJ1-1; cdr3_length: 15; cdr3_aa: ASSPGDRGFRGTEAF
v_call: TRBV21-1; j_call: TRBJ1-3; cdr3_length: 13; cdr3_aa: ASSKWLGRGNTIY
v_call: TRBV5-4; j_call: TRBJ1-1; cdr3_length: 11; cdr3_aa: ASSQGLNTEAF
v_call: TRBV6-6; j_call: TRBJ1-5; cdr3_length: 11; cdr3_aa: ASSTDKNQPQH
v_call: TRBV6-5; j_call: TRBJ1-2; cdr3_length: 14; cdr3_aa: ASSYSYPIQGWGYT
v_call: TRBV4-2; j_call: TRBJ2-2; cdr3_length: 12; cdr3_aa: ASSVVSGTGELF
v_call: TRBV9; j_call: TRBJ2-3; cdr3_length: 14; cdr3_aa: ASSVGQVASTDTQY
v_call: TRBV28; j_call: TRBJ2-1; cdr3_length: 13; cdr3_aa: ASRTGQGSVYEQF
v_call: TRBV6-1; j_call: TRBJ2-5; cdr3_length: 13; cdr3_aa: ASSALSGATETQY
v_call: TRBV5-5; j_call: TRBJ2-7; cdr3_length: 14; cdr3_aa: ASSLVGGDASYEQY
v_call: TRBV20-1; j_call: TRBJ1-2; cdr3_length: 9; cdr3_aa: SVGARYGYT
v_call: TRBV5-6; j_call: TRBJ2-7; cdr3_length: 14; cdr3_aa: ASSLVSGGAAYEQY
v_call: TRBV27; j_call: TRBJ2-7; cdr3_length: 13; cdr3_aa: ASRQTGTNSYEQY
v_call: TRBV7-9; j_call: TRBJ1-2; cdr3_length: 11; cdr3_aa: ASSITVTYGYT
v_call: TRBV7-2; j_call: TRBJ2-5; cdr3_length: 13; cdr3_aa: ASAFGAGGSGTQY
v_call: TRBV27; j_call: TRBJ1-5; cdr3_length: 13; cdr3_aa: ASSPTGSSNQPQH
v_call: TRBV7-2; j_call: TRBJ2-1; cdr3_length: 9; cdr3_aa: ASSLGQKQF